The subject of this entry is one TCR beta chain. Its antigen is currently not known. Nothing much larger sits one base from this clone, and base qualities are not available. This sample also contains other DNA sequences that code for the same CDR3. The donors were healthy, HIV-negative adults who had no recently reported acute infections or vaccinations. Every donor was a Caucasian adult residing in Nashville, Tennessee, USA. CD4+ T cells were enriched through magnetic negative selection, after which naive cells were positively selected on CD45RA and the remaining negative fraction served as the memory subset. Blood was obtained by leukapheresis, after which PBMCs were separated by Ficoll-Histopaque density gradient centrifugation and cryopreserved in liquid nitrogen vapor phase. Purity and quantity of every magnetically sorted T cell population were checked by analytical flow cytometry. From each sorted fraction, genomic DNA was isolated and quantified by UV absorbance on a Nanodrop 2000c.

The data were taken from a study of shared clonotypes between healthy human individuals (TCRdb year 2020). About the full investigation: Three men and a couple of women, aged 18 to 49 years, made up the cohort. Different laboratories and diverse techniques were used to prepare libraries and sequence TCR repertoires, to increase sequencing depth and limit assay-specific biases. Leukapheresis yielded between about 0.8 and 9.5 billion PBMCs per donor. The study deeply sequenced blood TCR repertoires of five healthy adults to estimate repertoire size and the extent of clonotype sharing between individuals. For each donor, CD4 naive and CD4 memory were each given three plates, CD8 naive was given two plates, and CD8 memory was given one plate.

What the work shows at the level of the full study, not this receptor alone: Even with the large sequencing depth, rarefaction of the sorted-subset datasets indicated that sequencing was incomplete. Because the study included only a small number of donors, the genetic and exposure-history diversity represented was limited. Naive subsets generally had larger estimated clonotype richness than memory subsets. Based on pairwise subsampling, the degree of clonotype sharing among donors was expected to be affected by sequencing depth. About 5% of naive CD4, around 3.6% of naive CD8, about 2.5% of memory CD4, and 0.4% of memory CD8 clonotypes were shared across a handful of donors. Compared with non-shared clonotypes, clonotypes shared by all four sorted-subset donors had higher generation probabilities. Sampling was limited to blood, and TCR repertoires in tissue likely differ from TCR repertoires in blood.

Using the deep immunoSEQ assay, multiplex PCR amplified TCR CDR3 regions from genomic DNA. Extracted genomic DNA from each cell subset was distributed evenly across all wells of several immunoSEQ 96-well plates, and each plate was treated as a replicate. For sorted subsets, each replicate PCR was loaded with approximately 190 ng genomic DNA, equivalent to 25,000 to 35,000 T cell genomes. The purified libraries were quantified using a Qubit 3.0 fluorometer, sized with a Bioanalyzer 2100, and then quantified again using the KAPA Library Quantification kit. A separate single-read 150-cycle Illumina NextSeq 550 flow cell was used to sequence each immunoSEQ 96-well plate. As for the authors' bioinformatics: The immunoSEQ output contained only junctional sequences without quality scores, so filtering could not match that applied to full-length reads. To assign V/J genes and CDR3, sequences were annotated against IMGT germline references using PyIR, a Python wrapper for IgBLAST v1.9. Reads were filtered out if the reads had weak V/J assignments (E-value above 1e-6), no CDR3, stop codons, out-of-frame junctions, or ambiguous translated residues. A V3J clonotype was defined by an identical inferred V gene, J gene, and CDR3 amino acid sequence. Percentage overlap between repertoires was computed as shared unique clonotypes divided by the size of the smaller repertoire. RTK rarefaction, the Chao1 estimator, and Recon v2.1 estimates of unobserved clonotypes were used to assess repertoire richness. For all TCRbeta clonotypes obtained by the gDNA method from a handful of donors, generation probabilities were computed with OLGA. TCRdb's version of the immuneACCESS table is confined to in-frame rearrangements and falls short of the full clone set. An unresolved V gene accounts for under half of the shortfall where checked; the remainder is of unknown origin. The V and J calls and clone size are taken from that table; D and trimming were inferred from the DNA. For this sample the table gives roughly 2.2 million clones, of which approximately 93% were detected only once. The ten largest account for 0.39% of the sample.

CDR1 and CDR2, looked up from the germline V gene, are SGHTA and FQGNSA. The CDR3 runs 14 amino acids, cysteine and phenylalanine included. The kept DNA is CDR3 alone, 42 bases in frame from the first base. V is clipped by 2 bases and J by 0 bases, and the sequence between their germline boundaries is 7 bases long. The receptor was derived from a young man in good health. Some clones in this sample may be carry-over from other donors' samples. The sequence joins TRBV7-2 to TRBJ1-1, and perhaps TRBD1 as D gene, on 5 matching bases. The sample was naive CD4+ T cells from PBMCs. Read against the paper, the sample's cell subset or site label means: CD45RA+ positively selected. At the DNA level, the sequence is TGTGCCAGCAGCTTATCAGGGATGAACACTGAAGCTTTCTTT. Its coded protein is CASSLSGMNTEAFF.